The 28 T cell receptor beta chains listed next were all sequenced from one sample in a study of T cells in Graves' hyperthyroidism and ophthalmopathy. Researchers took RNA transcripts and amplified the TCR beta CDR3 regions from them. First-round RT-PCR of the TCR CDR3 relied on the HTBI primer set. TCRdb re-analysed the multiplex PCR reads in MiXCR, keeping a single row per CDR3 protein. Of approximately 870,000 distinct CDR3 sequences in the sample, about two fifths are singletons; the top ten hold 7.5% to 9.5%. Sequenced material: blood. These receptors were taken from a man aged 18 to 30 with Graves' hyperthyroidism.

This clonotype showed up many times. This chain uses TRBV7-8 with TRBJ1-5; D is undetermined. The CDR3 loop spans 14 amino acids. In germline, CDR1 is SGHVS, CDR2 FQNEAQ. The germline V and J ends were trimmed by 1 base and 4 bases, with 8 bases remaining between them. CDR3 residues: CASSLDVGNQPQHF. CDR3 bases: TGTGCCAGCAGCTTAGACGTGGGGAATCAGCCCCAGCATTTT.

Comment on this clonotype: This sequence may be a read error, since a much larger clone differs from it by one base. The V call is TRBV10-3, the J call TRBJ2-5, with D perhaps given as TRBD1 or TRBD2 (6 bases each). Trimming removed 6 bases from V and 14 bases from J, with 31 bases in between. This CDR3 region has 16 residues. Germline V CDR1 and CDR2: ENHRY, SYGVKD. The DNA of the CDR3 is TGTGCCATCAGGATCACCACTTCGACAGGAGGGAAGGGGTTTTACTTC. Translation gives CAIRITTSTGGKGFYF.

The chain uses TRBV29-1 and TRBJ2-7; D perhaps matches TRBD1 (7 bases). This CDR3 comprises 13 residues. Germline CDR1 SQVTM, CDR2 ANQGSEA. Trimming pared 2 bases from V and 7 bases from J, leaving 15 bases between. The DNA of the CDR3 is TGCAGCGTTGAACAGGGGGGCGCCGGGGAGCAGTACTTC. This gives the protein CSVEQGGAGEQYF.

In this sample, this clonotype turned up many times. The V call is TRBV7-9, the J call TRBJ1-1; D might be TRBD1 (6 bases). Germline V gene data show CDR1 as SEHNR and CDR2 as FQNEAQ (reference sequence). The V gene lost 0 bases and the J gene lost 3 bases, with 11 bases spanning the gap. This CDR3 region has 15 residues. As DNA, the CDR3 is TGTGCCAGCAGCTTAGCTGGGACATCGGACACTGAAGCTTTCTTT. Protein: CASSLAGTSDTEAFF.

This clonotype was observed at least ten times. This chain connects TRBV9 to TRBJ1-3; possible D gene TRBD1, 5 bases. CDR3 length: 16 residues. V shed 0 bases and J shed 0 bases, with 10 bases lying between them. The V gene's germline CDR1 is SGDLS and CDR2 YYNGEE. The CDR3 DNA reads TGTGCCAGCAGCGTAGCTACAGGACTCTCTGGAAACACCATATATTTT. Residues: CASSVATGLSGNTIYF.

This clonotype was observed a few times. The chain employs TRBV6-5 and TRBJ1-1, with D unresolved. Germline V gene sequence: CDR1 MNHEY, CDR2 SVGAGI. CDR3 length: 13 amino acids. V was trimmed by 7 bases and J by 1 base, leaving 10 bases between them. CDR3 protein: CASIEAANTEAFF. As DNA, the CDR3 is TGTGCCAGCATCGAAGCTGCGAACACTGAAGCTTTCTTT.

This clonotype has at least ten counts. The chain has TRBV7-3 and TRBJ1-1; D is perhaps TRBD1 (6 bases). CDR3 length: 14 residues. Trimming pared 2 bases from V and 6 bases from J, leaving 13 bases between. The germline V gene has CDR1 SGHTA and CDR2 FQGTGA. The CDR3 protein is CASSLLSGDSEAFF. In DNA, the CDR3 is TGTGCCAGCAGCTTACTCTCAGGGGACTCTGAAGCTTTCTTT.

Of note for this clonotype: A much larger clone differs from this one at a single base, so this may be a read error. The chain uses TRBV12-3 or TRBV12-4 and TRBJ1-2; unclear D gene. This CDR3 spans 12 amino acids. The V end was cut by 1 base, the J end by 6 bases, with 6 bases between. CDR3 in DNA: TGTGCCAGCAGTTTAGGTTCACATGGCTACACCTTC. Protein sequence: CASSLGSHGYTF.

V gene TRBV10-2 combines with J gene TRBJ2-7, with D tentatively TRBD1 (5 bases). Trimming removed 6 bases at V and 2 bases at J, with 17 bases between. The CDR3 is 15 residues long. In germline, CDR1 is WSHSY, CDR2 SAAADI. This CDR3 reads CASSQLDRGPYEQYF. The CDR3 DNA reads TGCGCCAGCAGCCAGCTCGACAGAGGCCCCTACGAGCAGTACTTC.

As concerns this clonotype: A read error may produce the germline difference seen at one junction end. The rearrangement links TRBV7-9 to TRBJ2-7; D possibly corresponds to TRBD2 (6 bases). TRBJ2-1 matches the DNA end more closely, so the J call is doubtful. The germline V gene has CDR1 SEHNR and CDR2 FQNEAQ (reference sequence). The CDR3 totals 13 residues. The CDR3 sequence: CASSLARGNEQFF. CDR3 DNA sequence: TGTGCTAGCAGCTTAGCGCGGGGAAATGAGCAGTTCTTC.

The chain is built from TRBV24-1 and TRBJ1-2; D gene uncertain. Germline CDR1 is KGHDR and CDR2 is SFDVKD. V shed 3 bases and J shed 8 bases, with 12 bases lying between them. The CDR3 loop spans 13 amino acids. CDR3 region: CATSDPSGSGYTF. The CDR3 coding sequence is TGTGCCACCAGTGATCCTAGCGGGAGCGGCTACACCTTC.

The sample holds a few counts of this clonotype. V is TRBV20-1 and J is TRBJ2-2; D is possibly TRBD1 (5 bases). CDR1 and CDR2 (germline): DFQATT, SNEGSKA (reference sequence). This CDR3 has 13 residues. V gave up 3 bases and J gave up 1 base, with 6 bases separating them. CDR3 amino acids: CSASDRNTGELFF. CDR3 nucleotides: TGCAGTGCTAGTGACAGGAACACCGGGGAGCTGTTTTTT.

To note about this clonotype: A read error may explain this, as a much larger clone is one base away. The rearrangement uses TRBV19 and TRBJ2-7; 9 bases are a match to TRBD1. The trim removed 5 bases at V and 6 bases at J, leaving 11 bases unmatched. The germline V gene has CDR1 LNHDA and CDR2 SQIVND (reference sequence). This CDR3 is built from 15 residues. Here the CDR3 DNA reads TGTGCCAGTAGTCCGGGACAGGGTAGGCCCTGCGAGCAGTACTTC. Its protein is CASSPGQGRPCEQYF.

In nucleotides, the CDR3 is TGTGCCAGCAGCCCAGAAAGCAGGGTTACTTCACCCCTCCACTTT. It translates to CASSPESRVTSPLHF. The rearrangement joins TRBV7-9 to TRBJ1-6; the D gene is possibly TRBD1 (5 bases). The V end lost 5 bases, the J end lost 9 bases, and 17 bases lay between the germline ends. The CDR3 is 15 residues long. Per germline, CDR1 SEHNR and CDR2 FQNEAQ (reference sequence).

The chain recombines TRBV5-8 with TRBJ1-3; D unclear. CDR1 and CDR2 from the germline V gene are SGHTS and YDEGEE. The CDR3 is 15 residues long. Trimming took 4 bases from V and 0 from J, leaving 11 bases between them. CDR3 loop: CASSQVDASGNTIYF. The CDR3 DNA follows: TGTGCCAGCAGCCAAGTGGACGCCTCTGGAAACACCATATATTTT.

This clonotype occurred many times. The genes are TRBV7-8 and TRBJ1-6; the D gene is possibly TRBD1 (6 bases). Trimming removed 5 bases from V and 13 bases from J, with 18 bases in between. The CDR3 sequence is 14 residues long. Germline V gene sequence: CDR1 SGHVS, CDR2 FQNEAQ. The CDR3 loop reads CASSPRGPWEPLHF. In DNA form, the CDR3 reads TGTGCCAGCAGCCCCAGGGGCCCCTGGGAGCCCCTCCACTTT.

The chain employs TRBV7-3 and TRBJ2-1; D uncertain. Germline V CDR1 and CDR2: SGHTA, FQGTGA. Trimming cost V 1 base and J 10 bases, with 8 bases left between them. The CDR3 totals 12 residues. CDR3 DNA: TGTGCCAGCAGCTTAAGGGGTCAGGAGCAGTTCTTC. This codes for CASSLRGQEQFF. Drawing the rest from reference TRBV7-3 and TRBJ2-1, the complete variable domain is GAGVSQTPSNKVTEKGKYVELRCDPISGHTALYWYRQSLGQGPEFLIYFQGTGAADDSGLPNDRFFAVRPEGSVSTLKIQRTERGDSAVYLCASSLRGQEQFFGPGTRLTVL.

This clonotype was detected many times. This chain uses TRBV19 with TRBJ2-5; possible D gene TRBD2, 6 bases. Per germline, CDR1 LNHDA and CDR2 SQIVND (reference sequence). Trimming removed 3 bases at V and 2 bases at J, with 7 bases between. There are 13 residues in the CDR3. DNA for the CDR3: TGTGCCAGTAGTATTAGCGGACAAGAGACCCAGTACTTC. Its translation: CASSISGQETQYF.

In its sample, this clonotype was seen many times. The chain joins TRBV7-6 to TRBJ1-4; no clear D. Per the germline V gene, CDR1 is SGHVS and CDR2 is FNYEAQ. Trimming took 3 bases from V and 6 from J, leaving 8 bases between them. This CDR3 is 13 amino acids long. The CDR3 sequence is CASSLPGDEKLFF. The CDR3 region has the DNA TGTGCCAGCAGCTTGCCCGGGGATGAAAAACTGTTTTTT. Variable domain in full (rest from reference TRBV7-6 and TRBJ1-4): GAGVSQSPRYKVTKRGQDVALRCDPISGHVSLYWYRQALGQGPEFLTYFNYEAQQDKSGLPNDRFSAERPEGSISTLTIQRTEQRDSAMYRCASSLPGDEKLFFGSGTQLSVL.

This clonotype was seen many times. The chain carries TRBV10-3 and TRBJ1-2; D not certain. Germline loops: CDR1 ENHRY, CDR2 SYGVKD. The CDR3 consists of 11 residues. V was cut by 9 bases and J by 13 bases, with 18 bases left in between. The CDR3 loop reads CAIGSPGAGTF. The CDR3, as DNA: TGTGCCATTGGATCCCCCGGAGCTGGCACCTTC.

The chain uses TRBV4-1 and TRBJ2-7, with 12 positions matching TRBD1. The CDR3 contains 17 residues. The germline gives CDR1 MGHRA, CDR2 YSYEKL. V lost 4 bases, J lost 7 bases, and 14 bases stayed unmatched. The DNA for the CDR3 is TGCGCCAGCAGCCTAGAGGTTATGGGACAGGGGGCAGGGGAGCAGTACTTC. Its protein product is CASSLEVMGQGAGEQYF.

The sample holds one count of this clonotype. The rearrangement joins TRBV4-1 to TRBJ2-7, with 7 bases lining up with TRBD2. J gave up 4 bases and V 0 bases, and 6 bases lay outside the gene matches. Germline values: CDR1 MGHRA, CDR2 YSYEKL. The CDR3 is 15 residues long. The CDR3 sequence is CASSQDREGGYEQYF. The DNA for the CDR3 is TGCGCCAGCAGCCAAGATAGAGAGGGAGGGTACGAGCAGTACTTC.

With regard to this clonotype: This may stem from a read error, because a much larger clone lies one nucleotide away. V is TRBV20-1 and J is TRBJ2-7; 7 positions match TRBD1. The CDR3 length is 12 residues. The germline V gene has CDR1 DFQATT and CDR2 SNEGSKA (reference sequence). CDR3 in DNA: TGCAGTGCTAGGCAGGACAGGTACGAGCGGTACTTC. Its protein is CSARQDRYERYF.

V usage is TRBV10-3 and J usage is TRBJ2-5, with a weak D call TRBD2 (5 bases). Deletions cut 10 bases from V and 4 bases from J, with 16 bases between. In germline, CDR1 is ENHRY, CDR2 SYGVKD. The CDR3 covers 13 residues. The CDR3 region has the DNA TGTGCCAAACGGGCTGGCGAGGGAGAGACCCAGTACTTC. Amino acids: CAKRAGEGETQYF.

V and J are TRBV20-1 and TRBJ2-5, with TRBD2 matching over 11 bases. Trimming at V came to 3 bases and at J to 9 bases, leaving 12 bases not matched to a gene. This CDR3 region has 15 residues. Germline CDR1 and CDR2: DFQATT and SNEGSKA (reference sequence). CDR3 in amino acids: CSASRASGRIIPQYF. For the CDR3, the DNA is TGCAGTGCTAGTAGGGCTAGCGGGAGGATAATTCCCCAGTACTTC.

The gene calls are TRBV6-5 and TRBJ1-3; D remains unclear. CDR1 is MNHEY and CDR2 is SVGAGI in the germline V gene. CDR3 length: 13 amino acids. V was shortened by 6 bases and J by 4 bases, with 10 bases between the two germline ends. The CDR3: CASRSTLGNTIYF. In DNA form, the CDR3 reads TGTGCCAGCAGGAGCACCTTGGGAAACACCATATATTTT.

This clonotype showed up just a few times. The V gene is TRBV7-2, the J gene TRBJ2-5, with 7 bases lining up with TRBD2. Germline assignment: CDR1 SGHTA and CDR2 FQGNSA. Trimming at V came to 4 bases and at J to 5 bases, leaving 13 bases not matched to a gene. The CDR3 is made up of 16 amino acids. The CDR3 bases are TGTGCCAGCAGCTCCAACCGACTAGCCTATGAGGAGACCCAGTACTTC. Its translation: CASSSNRLAYEETQYF.

Notes on this clonotype: The junction does not match germline at one end; this may be a read error. The gene calls are TRBV7-9 and TRBJ1-1, with D unresolved. The CDR3 spans 15 residues. Per germline, CDR1 SEHNR and CDR2 FQNEAQ (reference sequence). The CDR3 loop reads CASSFGRERNTEAFF. DNA of the CDR3: TGCGCCAGCAGCTTCGGTAGGGAAAGAAACACTGAAGCTTTCTTT.